The rows below give T cell receptor beta chains drawn from one sample of a study of prognosis after radiotherapy for stage I lung cancer. In TCRdb, the multiplex PCR reads were re-called with MiXCR into one record per CDR3 protein. The table has 15,000 to 20,000 distinct CDR3 sequences, roughly 28% seen once. The input for sequencing was PBMCs, taken before or after stereotactic body radiation therapy (not recorded which). All receptors come from a donor aged 50 or older with non-small cell lung cancer. CDR3s include the opening cysteine and the closing phenylalanine or tryptophan.

TRBV7-8	TRBJ2-5	CATKGTSGLGETQYF
TRBV12-3/TRBV12-4	TRBJ2-2	CASSPGWRKSGELFF
TRBV19	TRBJ1-5	CASSIGANQPQHF
TRBV19	TRBJ1-1	CASSIDAGTGGRGAFF
TRBV7-8	TRBJ2-5	CASSLGTSAPEYF
TRBV7-8	TRBJ2-5	CAISPRVAGGEETQYF
TRBV4-1	TRBJ2-7	CASSQEYGGSSYEQYF
TRBV5-4	TRBJ2-1	CASSRTSELNEQFF
TRBV7-9	TRBJ2-2	CASSFDTGLSGELFF
TRBV6-1	TRBJ2-1	CASIPRRAAGSYNEQFF
TRBV20-1	TRBJ2-2	CSARYPGGTTGELFF
TRBV25-1	TRBJ2-7	CASTGTGAYEQYF
TRBV6-1	TRBJ1-3	CASSEGGSGNTIYF
TRBV20-1	TRBJ2-1	CSARDGAGDHNEQFF
TRBV6-5	TRBJ1-6	CASSLLGSSYNSPLHF
TRBV6-1	TRBJ2-1	CASSALAGGHNEQFF
TRBV30	TRBJ1-2	CACSRGGRRYGYTF
TRBV7-6	TRBJ2-3	CASSPTGLFLADTQYF
TRBV20-1	TRBJ2-3	CSAREGRETTDTQYF
TRBV7-9	TRBJ1-1	CASSLVGSTSPEAFF
TRBV14	TRBJ2-7	CASSQDRWEQYF
TRBV4-2	TRBJ2-3	CASGPSGSADTQYF
TRBV10-3	TRBJ2-3	CAIRRETDTQYF
TRBV7-9	TRBJ2-1	CASHPVLAGSEQFF
TRBV7-8	TRBJ2-1	CASSSYPGLAMGSYNEQFF
TRBV11-3	TRBJ2-5	CASSLGSGGHQETQYF
TRBV5-4	TRBJ2-5	CASSSPTRMTETQYF
TRBV5-4	TRBJ2-2	CASSLGGRRNTGELFF
TRBV3-1	NA	CASSQGTSIRNEQFF
TRBV5-8	TRBJ1-5	CASRDRGNNQPQHF
TRBV12-3/TRBV12-4	TRBJ1-3	CASSLGNRAGNTIYF
TRBV6-4	TRBJ2-3	CVSSDSIAGTQYF
TRBV7-9	TRBJ1-4	CASSHIGSPTGGEKLFF
TRBV7-9	TRBJ1-3	CASSKGALSGNTIYF
TRBV6-5	TRBJ2-7	CASSYSAENTYEQYF
TRBV6-5	TRBJ2-3	CASSYGGTNTDTQYF
TRBV6-1	TRBJ1-5	CASSTGGPDYQPQHF
TRBV2	TRBJ2-3	CASIRLAGADTQYF
TRBV18	TRBJ2-3	CASSPGGLAASTDTQYF
TRBV5-5	TRBJ2-2	CASTGQLSTGELFF
TRBV4-1	TRBJ1-2	CASTSTVQGGGYTF
TRBV6-4	TRBJ2-2	CASSALAGHTGELFF
TRBV6-2/TRBV6-3	TRBJ2-5	CASSRQGQETQYF
TRBV7-9	TRBJ2-3	CAARGDGTYTHYF
TRBV11-2	TRBJ2-3	CASSLDLGAGTDTQYF
TRBV10-3	TRBJ1-2	CAISEDITGGYTF
TRBV7-9	TRBJ2-5	CASSLGAYRQETQYF